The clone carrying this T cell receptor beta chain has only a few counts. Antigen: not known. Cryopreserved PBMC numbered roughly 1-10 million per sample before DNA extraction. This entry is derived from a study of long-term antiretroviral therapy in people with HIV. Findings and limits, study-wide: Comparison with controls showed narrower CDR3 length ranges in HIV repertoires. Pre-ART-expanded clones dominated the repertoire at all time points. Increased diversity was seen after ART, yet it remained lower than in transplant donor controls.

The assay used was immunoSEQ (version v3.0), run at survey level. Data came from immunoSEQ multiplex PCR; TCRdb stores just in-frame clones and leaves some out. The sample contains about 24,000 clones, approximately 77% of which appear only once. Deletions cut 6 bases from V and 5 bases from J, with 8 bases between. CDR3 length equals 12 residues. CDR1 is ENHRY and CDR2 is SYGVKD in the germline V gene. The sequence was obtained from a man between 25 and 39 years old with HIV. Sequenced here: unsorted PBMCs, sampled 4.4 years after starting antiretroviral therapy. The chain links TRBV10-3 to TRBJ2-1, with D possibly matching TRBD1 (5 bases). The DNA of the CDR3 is TGTGCCATCAGCAGGGATAACAATGAGCAGTTCTTC. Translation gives CAISRDNNEQFF.